This section outlines one T cell receptor (beta chain) sequence together with its context. Its antigen is currently unknown. The sample originates from a study of OX40 agonist ivuxolimab in advanced cancers. Using immunoSEQ multiplex PCR, the repertoire was profiled, and TCRdb retains in-frame clones only, with some absent. Here the sample spans some 58,000 clones, roughly nine tenths being singletons. CDR3 length: 16 residues. Between the trimmed V and J ends, which lost 1 base and 4 bases, there was a span of 16 bases. Germline V lookup: CDR1 LNHDA, CDR2 SQIVND (reference sequence). Points from the study as a whole: Expanded clones were, on average, more numerous in CD8+ T cells than in CD4+.

This receptor was taken from an adult with an advanced solid tumor such as melanoma, head and neck, liver or kidney cancer. This chain joins TRBV19 and TRBJ1-1; no definite D call. The sample here was CD4+ or CD8+ T cells sorted from blood, taken in a trial of the OX40 agonist ivuxolimab. The CDR3 DNA reads TGTGCCAGTAGTATAGCCCACAATCTACCGAGCACTGAAGCTTTCTTT. This codes for CASSIAHNLPSTEAFF.